One and the same sample provided the 32 T cell receptor beta chains below, sequenced in a study of blood T cell repertoires in COVID-19. Produced via immunoSEQ multiplex PCR; TCRdb's table is partial and in-frame only. The table includes about 320,000 clones, roughly 90% detected once. Sequenced material: PBMCs or T cells enriched from blood (not recorded which). The receptor source for this set is a man in his 60s who had recovered from COVID-19.

This clone is a singleton in its sample. A read error may produce the germline difference seen at one junction end. The rearrangement joins TRBV2 to TRBJ2-1; D possibly corresponds to TRBD2 (6 bases). This CDR3 is built from 15 residues. Per the germline V gene, CDR1 is SNHLY and CDR2 is FYNNEI. The CDR3 here is CASNEASRGNNEQFF. Here the CDR3 DNA reads TGTGCCAGCAATGAAGCTAGCCGCGGGAACAATGAGCAGTTCTTC.

This chain links TRBV19 with TRBJ2-5; TRBD1 matches 8 bases. Germline values: CDR1 LNHDA, CDR2 SQIVND (reference sequence). The CDR3 spans 14 residues. The ends lost 6 bases at V and 2 bases at J; junction bases unmatched: 5. CDR3 sequence: CASSDRDRQETQYF. CDR3 nucleotide sequence: TGTGCCAGTAGCGACCGGGACAGGCAAGAGACCCAGTACTTC.

For the CDR3, the DNA is TGTGCCAGCAGCCCCCAGGGGAATGGCTACACCTTC. This gives the protein CASSPQGNGYTF. V is TRBV9 and J is TRBJ1-2; tentative D call: TRBD1 (6 bases). From germline, CDR1 is SGDLS and CDR2 YYNGEE. V was pared by 4 bases and J by 6 bases, with 10 bases between. There are 12 residues in the CDR3.

This clone was counted a single time. This sequence joins TRBV24-1 and TRBJ2-7, with D tentatively TRBD2 (8 bases). CDR1 is KGHDR and CDR2 is SFDVKD in the germline V gene. CDR3 length equals 19 residues. The V and J ends lost 4 bases and 2 bases respectively, with 26 bases between them. The chain's CDR3 is CATSDPKGASGLNPYEQYF. CDR3 DNA sequence: TGTGCCACCAGTGACCCGAAGGGGGCTAGCGGGCTTAATCCCTACGAGCAGTACTTC.

The J gene is TRBJ1-2, the V gene TRBV19; tentative D call: TRBD1 (6 bases). The CDR3 loop spans 15 amino acids. V lost 6 bases to trimming and J lost 6 bases, with 20 bases between them. The germline V gene has CDR1 LNHDA and CDR2 SQIVND (reference sequence). The CDR3 DNA reads TGTGCCAGTAGCCCGGGTGGGGCAGGGGACCATGGCTACACCTTC. The encoded protein is CASSPGGAGDHGYTF. Using reference TRBV19 and TRBJ1-2 for the parts outside the CDR3, the full variable domain is DGGITQSPKYLFRKEGQNVTLSCEQNLNHDAMYWYRQDPGQGLRLIYYSQIVNDFQKGDIAEGYSVSREKKESFPLTVTSAQKNPTAFYLCASSPGGAGDHGYTFGSGTRLTVV.

The V call is TRBV28, the J call TRBJ2-2; no reliable D call. The length of the CDR3 is 13 residues. Germline-derived CDR1 and CDR2 are MDHEN and SYDVKM. The ends were cut back, 2 bases at V and 1 base at J, with 2 bases in the middle. CDR3 nucleotide sequence: TGTGCCAGCAGTTTACGGAACACCGGGGAGCTGTTTTTT. It is translated as CASSLRNTGELFF.

The rearrangement uses TRBV7-9 and TRBJ1-3; no clear D. The CDR3 contains 16 residues. Trimming took 1 base from V and 1 from J, leaving 11 bases between them. Germline values: CDR1 SEHNR, CDR2 FQNEAQ (reference sequence). This CDR3 is CASSLGARPSGNTIYF. DNA of the CDR3: TGTGCCAGCAGCTTAGGGGCCAGGCCTTCTGGAAACACCATATATTTT.

The rearrangement uses TRBV25-1 and TRBJ2-7; the match to TRBD2 covers 10 bases. The ends lost 5 bases at V and 7 bases at J; junction bases unmatched: 8. Per germline, CDR1 MGHDK and CDR2 SYGVNS. CDR3 length: 14 amino acids. Written as DNA, the CDR3 is TGTGCCAGCAGTAAACTAGCGGGGCACGGGGAGCAGTACTTC. Protein sequence: CASSKLAGHGEQYF.

The rearrangement links TRBV5-1 to TRBJ2-3, with TRBD2 matching 9 bases. The CDR3 has 15 amino acids. Trimming cost V 1 base and J 3 bases; bases outside gene matches: 3. Looked up from germline, CDR1 is SGHRS and CDR2 is YFSETQ. CDR3 sequence (DNA): TGCGCCAGCAGCTTGAGCGGGAGGTTGACAGATACGCAGTATTTT. Its protein is CASSLSGRLTDTQYF.

The chain joins TRBV11-1 to TRBJ2-4; 7 bases agree with TRBD1. Germline trimming cut 5 bases from V and 6 bases from J; bases unmatched to any gene: 10. The CDR3 contains 15 residues. Germline V CDR1 and CDR2: SGHAT, FQDESV (reference sequence). The chain's CDR3 is CASSATGAVGNIQYF. CDR3 DNA: TGTGCCAGCAGCGCAACAGGGGCGGTGGGAAACATTCAGTACTTC.

The chain joins TRBV2 to TRBJ2-6; TRBD1 matches 7 bases. After removal of 4 bases from V and 4 bases from J, the junction contained 4 bases not matched to a gene. The CDR3 extends over 15 amino acids. In germline, CDR1 is SNHLY, CDR2 FYNNEI. The CDR3 DNA follows: TGTGCCAGCAGTGCACAGGGGTCCGGGGCCAACGTCCTGACTTTC. It translates to CASSAQGSGANVLTF.

The chain uses TRBV19 and TRBJ1-1; tentatively, D is TRBD1 (5 bases). This CDR3 is built from 15 residues. Germline CDR1 reads LNHDA; CDR2 reads SQIVND (reference sequence). V gave up 10 bases and J gave up 1 base, with 19 bases separating them. Written as DNA, the CDR3 is TGTGCCACAAGGGATCGGACGGGGGGGAACACTGAAGCTTTCTTT. It yields the protein CATRDRTGGNTEAFF.

The V gene is TRBV20-1, the J gene TRBJ2-7; D might be TRBD1 (6 bases). This CDR3 has 14 residues. V was trimmed by 3 bases and J by 4 bases, leaving 16 bases between them. Germline lookup yields CDR1 DFQATT and CDR2 SNEGSKA (reference sequence). The CDR3 bases are TGCAGTGCTAGTACTACGGGACACATTTACGAGCAGTACTTC. This translates into CSASTTGHIYEQYF.

The chain recombines TRBV24-1 with TRBJ2-7; TRBD1 matches at 9 bases. CDR3 length: 15 residues. The V gene end was trimmed by 3 bases and the J gene end by 9 bases; junction bases not matched to a gene: 11. Germline CDR1 KGHDR, CDR2 SFDVKD. The CDR3 nucleotides read TGTGCCACCAGTGATCCCGGGACAGGGACCCTAAGGCAGTACTTC. Translation: CATSDPGTGTLRQYF.

The gene calls are TRBV7-3 and TRBJ2-1; 12 nucleotides line up with TRBD1. CDR3 length: 13 amino acids. Germline trimming cut 5 bases from V and 15 bases from J; bases unmatched to any gene: 8. Germline V lookup: CDR1 SGHTA, CDR2 FQGTGA. The CDR3 here is CASSPIGTGGLFF. The CDR3 coding sequence is TGTGCCAGCAGCCCAATTGGGACAGGGGGCCTGTTCTTC. Filled out from reference TRBV7-3 and TRBJ2-1, the complete variable domain reads GAGVSQTPSNKVTEKGKYVELRCDPISGHTALYWYRQSLGQGPEFLIYFQGTGAADDSGLPNDRFFAVRPEGSVSTLKIQRTERGDSAVYLCASSPIGTGGLFFGPGTRLTVL.

The chain joins TRBV7-9 to TRBJ1-1; D is unclear. V lost 5 bases and J lost 1, with 17 bases in between. The CDR3 runs 16 residues. Germline V CDR1 and CDR2: SEHNR, FQNEAQ (reference sequence). The CDR3 reads CASSLLSMTPNTEAFF. CDR3 bases: TGTGCCAGCAGCCTCTTATCCATGACACCGAACACTGAAGCTTTCTTT.

V gene TRBV28 combines with J gene TRBJ1-4; a possible D gene is TRBD1 (6 bases). V was shortened by 2 bases and J by 8 bases, with 15 bases between the two germline ends. This CDR3 spans 15 amino acids. Germline CDR1 reads MDHEN; CDR2 reads SYDVKM. This CDR3 reads CASSLGGGQGEKLFF. For the CDR3, the DNA is TGTGCCAGCAGTTTAGGGGGGGGGCAGGGAGAAAAACTGTTTTTT.

J is TRBJ1-6 and V is TRBV13; maybe TRBD1 (6 bases). The germline V and J ends were trimmed by 6 bases and 9 bases, with 12 bases remaining between them. From germline, CDR1 is PRHDT and CDR2 FYEKMQ (reference sequence). CDR3 length: 13 residues. For the CDR3, the DNA is TGTGCCAGCAGTTTGGGGGCGCGTTCACCCCTCCACTTT. Protein: CASSLGARSPLHF. Together with reference TRBV13 and TRBJ1-6, the CDR3 gives the full variable domain: AAGVIQSPRHLIKEKRETATLKCYPIPRHDTVYWYQQGPGQDPQFLISFYEKMQSDKGSIPDRFSAQQFSDYHSELNMSSLELGDSALYFCASSLGARSPLHFGNGTRLTVT.

The gene calls are TRBV7-8 and TRBJ1-2, with 8 bases aligning to TRBD1. V dropped 3 bases and J dropped 4; count of bases not matched to a gene: 7. Germline CDR1 reads SGHVS; CDR2 reads FQNEAQ. CDR3 size: 15 residues. In DNA form, the CDR3 reads TGTGCCAGCAGCTTCCCAGGGGGCTCTAGCTATGGCTACACCTTC. Translation gives CASSFPGGSSYGYTF.

The chain joins TRBV25-1 to TRBJ1-6; 12 bases line up with TRBD1. V shed 1 base, J shed 9 bases, and the junction held 7 bases outside the gene matches. CDR3 length: 17 residues. Germline V gives CDR1 MGHDK, CDR2 SYGVNS. CDR3 nucleotides: TGTGCCAGCAGTGAATTTCGGGGACAGGGGGCGAGTTCACCCCTCCACTTT. It yields the protein CASSEFRGQGASSPLHF.

The rearrangement joins TRBV7-2 to TRBJ1-6; maybe TRBD1 (5 bases). CDR1 is SGHTA, CDR2 FQGNSA, per germline. This CDR3 spans 16 amino acids. V was clipped by 6 bases and J by 0 bases, with 12 bases between them. The CDR3 sequence: CASRGGGSSYNSPLHF. The CDR3 DNA sequence: TGTGCCAGCAGGGGCGGGGGGAGCTCCTATAATTCACCCCTCCACTTT.

This sequence joins TRBV5-1 and TRBJ2-1, with 7 positions matching TRBD2. Germline lookup yields CDR1 SGHRS and CDR2 YFSETQ. The J segment lost 5 bases and the V segment lost 1 base, leaving 6 bases of the junction unmatched. The length of the CDR3 is 15 residues. The CDR3 DNA sequence: TGCGCCAGCAGCTTGTGGCTAGCGGAGAACAATGAGCAGTTCTTC. Encoded protein: CASSLWLAENNEQFF. Together with reference TRBV5-1 and TRBJ2-1, the CDR3 gives the full variable domain: KAGVTQTPRYLIKTRGQQVTLSCSPISGHRSVSWYQQTPGQGLQFLFEYFSETQRNKGNFPGRFSGRQFSNSRSEMNVSTLELGDSALYLCASSLWLAENNEQFFGPGTRLTVL.

This chain connects TRBV3-1 (or the pseudogene TRBV3-2) to TRBJ2-4, with 7 bases identical to TRBD1. CDR1 LGHDT and CDR2 YNNKEL come from the germline V gene (reference sequence). Trimming took 4 bases from V and 7 from J; bases not matched to a gene: 7. This CDR3 contains 14 residues. The CDR3 protein is CASSRRQGENIQYF. The CDR3 coding sequence is TGTGCCAGCAGCCGACGACAGGGTGAGAACATTCAGTACTTC.

This chain links TRBV20-1 with TRBJ2-7; the match to TRBD1 covers 9 bases. The germline CDR1 and CDR2 sequences are DFQATT and SNEGSKA (reference sequence). The trim removed 3 bases at V and 3 bases at J, leaving 6 bases unmatched. CDR3 length: 14 residues. CDR3 nucleotide sequence: TGCAGTGCTAGTCACGGACAGGGGCGCTACGAGCAGTACTTC. This gives the protein CSASHGQGRYEQYF.

The chain carries TRBV24-1 and TRBJ2-3; D might be TRBD2 (6 bases). V shed 3 bases and J shed 5 bases, with 17 bases lying between them. CDR1 and CDR2 (germline): KGHDR, SFDVKD. This CDR3 is built from 16 residues. CDR3 protein: CATSDQLAGGGDTQYF. The CDR3 DNA follows: TGTGCCACCAGTGATCAACTAGCAGGAGGTGGAGATACGCAGTATTTT.

This rearrangement joins TRBV5-4 to TRBJ2-7, with D possibly being TRBD2 (5 bases). The CDR3 runs to 12 residues. V lost 7 bases to trimming and J lost 3 bases, with 11 bases between them. Per the germline V gene, CDR1 is SGHNT and CDR2 is YYREEE (reference sequence). As DNA, the CDR3 is TGTGCCAGCGGTAATAGCGACTACGAGCAGTACTTC. Its protein product is CASGNSDYEQYF.

The chain is built from TRBV30 and TRBJ1-4; 9 bases fit TRBD1. CDR3 length equals 15 residues. Germline lookup yields CDR1 GTSNPN and CDR2 SVGIG (reference sequence). Trimming removed 2 bases from V and 4 bases from J; junction bases left unmatched: 5. The DNA of the CDR3 is TGTGCCTGGAGTCACGACAGGGGGTTTAATGAAAAACTGTTTTTT. It codes for CAWSHDRGFNEKLFF.

The chain joins TRBV6-5 to TRBJ2-3; possibly TRBD1 for D (5 bases). The CDR3 covers 13 residues. The germline V and J ends were trimmed by 10 bases and 0 bases, with 11 bases remaining between them. Germline V CDR1 and CDR2: MNHEY, SVGAGI. Here the CDR3 reads CATAWGSTDTQYF. CDR3 nucleotide sequence: TGTGCCACCGCGTGGGGCAGCACAGATACGCAGTATTTT.

This chain links TRBV27 with TRBJ2-3, with 7 bases aligning to TRBD1. Germline CDR1 is MNHEY and CDR2 is SMNVEV (reference sequence). V was pared by 4 bases and J by 3 bases, with 19 bases of the junction left unmatched. The CDR3 runs to 19 residues. CDR3 amino acids: CASSSSRFRRQGRTDTQYF. The CDR3 DNA reads TGTGCCAGCAGTTCCTCCCGTTTTAGACGACAGGGTAGAACAGATACGCAGTATTTT.

This chain uses TRBV2 with TRBJ2-1, with D perhaps TRBD2 (6 bases). V lost 2 bases to trimming and J lost 15 bases, with 17 bases between them. This CDR3 is built from 13 residues. Germline loops: CDR1 SNHLY, CDR2 FYNNEI. As DNA, the CDR3 is TGTGCCAGCAGTGAATTTGGGGAATTCGGGGGGTTCTTC. It codes for CASSEFGEFGGFF.

CDR3 residues: CASSPQAGTGGSQPQHF. DNA for the CDR3: TGTGCCAGCAGCCCACAGGCCGGGACAGGGGGCAGTCAGCCCCAGCATTTT. J is TRBJ1-5 and V is TRBV9, with 12 bases matching TRBD1. In germline, CDR1 is SGDLS, CDR2 YYNGEE. The CDR3 totals 17 residues. V lost 4 bases, J lost 6 bases, and 11 bases stayed unmatched.

The CDR3 is CATRDTSTDTQYF. The CDR3 DNA is TGTGCCACCCGGGACACTAGCACAGATACGCAGTATTTT. The V call is TRBV28, the J call TRBJ2-3; perhaps TRBD1 as D (6 bases). The CDR3 spans 13 residues. V shed 10 bases and J shed 0 bases, with 11 bases lying between them. Germline CDR1 is MDHEN and CDR2 is SYDVKM.